The sequence of this T cell receptor (beta chain) was determined in a study of preoperative IRX-2 immunotherapy in early breast cancer (dated by TCRdb to about 2019). The meaning of the sample's treatment or condition label: preoperative locoregional IRX-2 cytokine immunotherapy. The samples were obtained from a phase Ib study that tested preoperative, locoregional IRX-2 cytokine immunotherapy designed to prime immune responses. Donors were patients with early-stage breast cancer who received IRX-2 before surgery. The library was made by the immunoSEQ multiplex PCR assay. Not all clones reach the TCRdb copy of this immuneACCESS table, which keeps in-frame sequences only. Checked studies attribute under half of the gap to unresolved V genes and leave the rest unexplained. In all, the sample holds about 43,000 clones, and about 95% of those were seen once. The ten most abundant clones make up around 1.5% of the sample.

The junction shows trimming of 3 bases on V and 7 bases on J, plus 20 bases between the germline ends. CDR3 length: 16 amino acids, cysteine to phenylalanine. Of the read, only the CDR3 DNA is kept; its 48 bases are in frame from base 1. Via the germline V gene (reference sequence), CDR1 is SGHNT and CDR2 YYREEE. With respect to this clone: What antigen it recognizes has not been identified. No base-level quality is on record; no much larger clone is a single base apart.

This TCR came from a human donor with breast cancer. Specimen: tumor tissue, collected after IRX-2 immunotherapy. The receptor chain draws on TRBV5-4 and TRBJ2-1; the D gene is possibly TRBD1 or TRBD2, each agreeing over 6 bases. The CDR3 region has the sequence CASSYGGRGSVNEQFF. The DNA sequence is TGTGCCAGCAGCTACGGGGGTAGGGGGAGTGTTAATGAGCAGTTCTTC.